This T cell receptor (beta chain) was recorded in a study of molecular identifiers for immune sequencing clone quantification. Study background: Replicates involved a five-way split of RNA from approximately 20,000 or 100,000 naive CD8 cells, with sequencing of four.

As regards this clonotype: A much larger clone differs by one base, so this may be a read error.

The CDR3 has 17 residues. CDR1 and CDR2 (germline): MGHRA, YSYEKL. Naive CD8 T cells, phenotype CD8+CD4-CCR7+CD45RA+, were sorted. TCRdb analysed the PCR reads with MiXCR anew, one entry per CDR3 protein. The sample has about 640,000 distinct CDR3 sequences, about 20% seen once. The V call is TRBV4-1, the J call TRBJ2-7; D possibly corresponds to TRBD1 (6 bases). This clonotype was obtained from a human donor in good health. Some libraries in this study had Jurkat cell RNA spiked in. Sequenced: naive CD8+ T cells from blood, with Jurkat cell RNA spiked in. The subset is: FACS-sorted CD8+CD4-CCR7+CD45RA+ naive T cells. The CDR3 protein is CGSSQERTGFASYEQYF. The CDR3 region has the DNA TGCGGCAGCAGCCAAGAGAGAACAGGGTTCGCTTCCTACGAGCAGTACTTC.